This is a list of T cell receptor beta chains from one sample in a study of blood T cell repertoires in COVID-19. Repertoires were generated with immunoSEQ multiplex PCR, while TCRdb's copy carries only in-frame clones and drops some. The sample holds some 250,000 clones, around 88% seen once. Sequencing was done on a sample of PBMCs or T cells enriched from blood (not recorded which). The receptors shown here come from a man aged 40-49 years who had recovered from COVID-19. CDR3s include the opening cysteine and the closing phenylalanine or tryptophan. The D gene is left open where the match is weak. Clone size is given for some rows only: seen once, a few or many times, or a class if the clone is expanded.

TRBJ1-4	NA	TRBV5-6	NA	CASSFHITAGALNEKLFF
TRBJ1-1	NA	TRBV5-1	NA	CASSLARLTGNTEAFF
TRBJ2-3	TRBD2	TRBV28	NA	CASSLGGSTQYF
TRBJ2-2	NA	TRBV18	NA	CASSPQLEGELFF
TRBJ2-5	NA	TRBV5-1	NA	CASSPPGAQETQYF
TRBJ1-6	NA	TRBV28	NA	CASSYPRSSYNSPLHF
TRBJ2-7	TRBD1	TRBV5-4	NA	CASSPGQGSYEQYF
TRBJ2-6	NA	TRBV4-3	NA	CASSQEARAWAGANVLTF
TRBJ2-3	TRBD2	TRBV5-1	NA	CASYGASGRADTQYF
TRBJ1-1	NA	TRBV5-1	NA	CASSSPRGSNTEAFF
TRBJ2-7	TRBD2	TRBV6-1	NA	CASSEIAGEAYEQYF
TRBJ1-4	NA	TRBV7-8	NA	CASSSDREEVQNEKLFF
TRBJ2-1	TRBD1	TRBV5-1	NA	CASSLAPGQGVYEQFF
TRBJ2-4	TRBD2	TRBV6-1	NA	CASSDLLAGGPGAKNIQYF
TRBJ2-1	NA	TRBV27	NA	CASSLSRAGGMNEQFF
TRBJ1-1	NA	TRBV11-3	NA	CASSLFRGATEAFF
TRBJ1-2	TRBD1	TRBV6-6	NA	CASSPTGGRGNGYTF
TRBJ2-3	NA	TRBV27	NA	CASKIDSSTDTQYF
TRBJ1-4	NA	TRBV20-1	NA	CSAVPLVLFF
TRBJ1-5	NA	TRBV19	NA	CASSVSSNQPQHF
TRBJ1-1	NA	TRBV14	NA	CASSPLRNTEAFF
TRBJ1-4	TRBD1	TRBV27	NA	CASSFGSTGVGTNEKLFF
TRBJ1-1	NA	TRBV19	NA	CASSWTENTEAFF
TRBJ1-5	TRBD1	TRBV6-5	NA	CASRRQGGNQPQHF
TRBJ2-4	NA	TRBV2	once	CASSEATGRAKNIQYF
TRBJ1-2	NA	TRBV27	NA	CASKTQGSYGYTF
TRBJ2-5	TRBD2	TRBV7-3	NA	CASSLLGTSGIYETQYF
TRBJ2-6	TRBD1	TRBV16	NA	CASSQFWTGPSGANVLTF
TRBJ1-1	NA	TRBV7-3	NA	CASSDSVSTEAFF
TRBJ2-1	TRBD1	TRBV28	NA	CASSLSGQLSSYNEQFF
TRBJ1-2	NA	TRBV5-8	NA	CASTAGDPGYTF
TRBJ1-6	NA	TRBV7-9	NA	CASSSTMGGTIYNSPLHF
TRBJ1-2	NA	TRBV11-1	NA	CASSPPGAGNYGYTF
TRBJ2-1	TRBD2	TRBV6-2/TRBV6-3	NA	CASSYSSGRVAVDEQFF
TRBJ1-1	NA	TRBV9	NA	CASSPKTAGNTEAFF
TRBJ2-3	NA	TRBV9	NA	CASSSNLGTDTQYF
TRBJ1-5	NA	TRBV5-1	NA	CASSLDRNQPQHF
TRBJ2-5	TRBD2	TRBV15	NA	CATSRLNSGSFRETQYF
TRBJ1-1	NA	TRBV5-1	NA	CASSFRDFMNTEAFF
TRBJ2-3	TRBD2	TRBV11-2	NA	CASTQLPTSIDTQYF
TRBJ1-1	NA	TRBV5-1	NA	CASSFGVGVAPEAFF
TRBJ1-6	TRBD1	TRBV7-3	NA	CASRPRQGYNSPLHF
TRBJ2-7	NA	TRBV9	NA	CASSPTAGNQASYEQYF
TRBJ1-1	NA	TRBV7-2	NA	CASSLEGAANTEAFF
TRBJ2-7	TRBD1	TRBV18	NA	CASSLRTGELYEQYF
TRBJ2-3	TRBD1	TRBV10-3	NA	CAISDLGQGGTDTQYF